This T cell receptor beta chain was sequenced in a study of control samples from healthy donors and cancer patients. Libraries were prepared by immunoSEQ multiplex PCR; TCRdb keeps only in-frame clonotypes and omits some of them. The table includes 100,000 to 150,000 clones, around 92% detected once. Germline V lookup: CDR1 GTSNPN, CDR2 SVGIG (reference sequence). Losses at the gene ends were 3 bases for V and 4 bases for J; bases not matched to a gene: 1. This CDR3 contains 13 residues. This clone was detected only a few times. The TCR sequence derives from a woman in her 50s in good health. The gene calls are TRBV30 and TRBJ2-3; TRBD2 matches at 10 bases. Sequencing input: blood. CDR3 DNA: TGTGCCTGGAGCCTAGCGGGGGCAGATACGCAGTATTTT. Translation gives CAWSLAGADTQYF.